This record covers a single TCR beta chain. A read error may explain this, as a much larger clone is one base away. The entry originates in a study of patients and donors after allogeneic stem cell transplantation. Germline V lookup: CDR1 MNHEY, CDR2 SVGEGT. CDR3 length: 16 amino acids. The ends were cut back, 4 bases at V and 5 bases at J, with 18 bases in the middle. TCRdb ran MiXCR on the RT-PCR reads and lists one entry per CDR3 protein. The data contain about 230,000 distinct CDR3 sequences, roughly 13% of them singletons. This chain connects TRBV6-2 or TRBV6-3 to TRBJ2-1, with TRBD2 as a possible D gene (6 bases). This receptor was obtained from a human donor who was either an allogeneic HSCT recipient or a stem cell or donor lymphocyte infusion donor (not recorded which). It is not recorded whose cells these are; they may come from a transplant donor. The sequenced sample was blood, either unsorted or a sorted T cell fraction (not recorded which). The CDR3 DNA is TGTGCCAGCAGTTTAATAGCGGAAGTGTACGACAATGAGCAGTTCTTC. Encoded protein: CASSLIAEVYDNEQFF.